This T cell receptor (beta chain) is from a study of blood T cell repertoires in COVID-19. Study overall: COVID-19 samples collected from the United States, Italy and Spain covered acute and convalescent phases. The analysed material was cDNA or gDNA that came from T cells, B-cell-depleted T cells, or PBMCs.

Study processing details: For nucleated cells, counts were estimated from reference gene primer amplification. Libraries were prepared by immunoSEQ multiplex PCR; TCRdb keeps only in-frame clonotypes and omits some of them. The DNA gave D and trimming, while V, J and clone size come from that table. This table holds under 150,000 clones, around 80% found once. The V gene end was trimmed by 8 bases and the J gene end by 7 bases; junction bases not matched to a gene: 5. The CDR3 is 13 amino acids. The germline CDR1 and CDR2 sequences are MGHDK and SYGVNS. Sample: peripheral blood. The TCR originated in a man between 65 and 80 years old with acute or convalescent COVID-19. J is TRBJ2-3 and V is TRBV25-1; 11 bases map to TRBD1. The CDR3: CASGQGAGYTQYF. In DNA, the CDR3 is TGTGCCAGCGGACAGGGGGCAGGGTATACGCAGTATTTT.